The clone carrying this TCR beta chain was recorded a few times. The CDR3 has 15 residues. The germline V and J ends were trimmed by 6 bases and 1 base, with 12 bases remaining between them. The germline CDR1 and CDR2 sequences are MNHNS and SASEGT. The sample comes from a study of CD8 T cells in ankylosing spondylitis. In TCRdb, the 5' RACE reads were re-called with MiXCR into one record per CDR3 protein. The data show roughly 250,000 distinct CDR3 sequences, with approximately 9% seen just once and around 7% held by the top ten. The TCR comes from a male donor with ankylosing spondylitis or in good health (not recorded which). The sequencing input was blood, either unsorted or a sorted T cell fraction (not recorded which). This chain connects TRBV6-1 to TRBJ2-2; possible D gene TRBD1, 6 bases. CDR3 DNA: TGTGCCAGCAGGGACCGGACAGTGAACACCGGGGAGCTGTTTTTT. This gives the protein CASRDRTVNTGELFF.